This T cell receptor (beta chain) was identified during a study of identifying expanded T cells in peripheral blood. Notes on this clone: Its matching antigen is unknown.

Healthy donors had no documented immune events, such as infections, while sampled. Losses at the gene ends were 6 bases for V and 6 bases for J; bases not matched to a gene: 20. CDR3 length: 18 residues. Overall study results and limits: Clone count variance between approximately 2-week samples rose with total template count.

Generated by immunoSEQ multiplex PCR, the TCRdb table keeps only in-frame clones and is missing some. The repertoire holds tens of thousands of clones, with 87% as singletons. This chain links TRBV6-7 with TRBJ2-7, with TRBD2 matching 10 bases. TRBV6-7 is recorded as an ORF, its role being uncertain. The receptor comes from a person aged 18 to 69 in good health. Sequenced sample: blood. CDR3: CASSPRRLAGVSQGEQYF. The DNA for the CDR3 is TGTGCCAGCAGCCCCCGGCGGCTAGCGGGAGTTTCACAGGGCGAGCAGTACTTC.